This entry describes one TCR beta chain. Its cognate antigen is unknown. Here the CDR3 omits its conserved ending phenylalanine or tryptophan, so a read error is the likely source. No DNA is shown, since the ends of the CDR3 on it are uncertain; the CDR3 is the one TCRdb lists. Investigators profiled TCR beta VDJ and CDR3 from genomic DNA template. TCRdb independently ran MiXCR on the reads; one entry per CDR3 protein. The sample contains 200,000 or so distinct CDR3 sequences, about three fifths of which appear only once. A total of 11 residues make up the CDR3, ends included. Germline V gene lookup returns CDR1 SQVTM and CDR2 ANQGSEA. This specimen belongs to a study of CD8+CD57+ T cells in acquired aplastic anemia. Study-level background: CD4+ and CD8+ cells, once sorted, gave DNA averaging roughly 3 ug. Findings and limits, study-wide: Patients and healthy controls showed no significant CD8+ Simpson's diversity difference. Researchers report that 25 to 30 CD8+ CDR3 sequences appeared in both patients and controls.

This TCR was sampled from a human donor with severe aplastic anemia or a healthy control (not recorded which). The chain combines TRBV29-1 with TRBJ2-5; the table calls TRBD1, which could not be checked here. The sequencing input was sorted CD4+, CD8+, or CD8+CD57+ T cells (not recorded which) from PBMCs. This CDR3 reads CSVEADRELPP.